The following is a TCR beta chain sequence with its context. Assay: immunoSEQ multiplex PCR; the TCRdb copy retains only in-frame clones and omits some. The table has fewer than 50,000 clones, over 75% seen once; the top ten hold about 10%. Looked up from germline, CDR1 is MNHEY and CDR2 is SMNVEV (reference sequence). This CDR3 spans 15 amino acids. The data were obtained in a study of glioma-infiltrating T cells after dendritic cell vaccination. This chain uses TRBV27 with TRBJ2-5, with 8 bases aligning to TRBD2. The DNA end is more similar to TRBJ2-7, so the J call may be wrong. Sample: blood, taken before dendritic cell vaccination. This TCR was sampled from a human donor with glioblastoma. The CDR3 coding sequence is TGTGCCAGCAGCCGTCAAGCGGGGGACTCCTACGAGCAGTACTTC. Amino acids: CASSRQAGDSYEQYF.